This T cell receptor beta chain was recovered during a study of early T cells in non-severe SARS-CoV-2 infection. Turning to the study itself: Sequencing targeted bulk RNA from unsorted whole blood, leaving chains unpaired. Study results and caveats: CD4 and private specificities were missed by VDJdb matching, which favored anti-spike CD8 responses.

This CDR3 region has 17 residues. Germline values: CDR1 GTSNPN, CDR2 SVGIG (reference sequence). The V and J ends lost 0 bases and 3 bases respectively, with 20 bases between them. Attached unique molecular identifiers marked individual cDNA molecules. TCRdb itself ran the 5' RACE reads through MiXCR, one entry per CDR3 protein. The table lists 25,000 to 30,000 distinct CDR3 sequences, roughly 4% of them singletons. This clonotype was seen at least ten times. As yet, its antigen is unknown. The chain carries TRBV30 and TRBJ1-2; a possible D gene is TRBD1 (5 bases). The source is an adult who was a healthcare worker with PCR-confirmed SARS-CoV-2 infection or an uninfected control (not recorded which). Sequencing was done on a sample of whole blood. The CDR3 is CAWSVAGSWEIDYGYTF. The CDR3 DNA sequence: TGTGCCTGGAGTGTAGCAGGGTCGTGGGAGATAGACTATGGCTACACCTTC.